The 29 T cell receptor beta chains presented below share a single source sample, sequenced in a study of cytomegalovirus exposure and HLA in healthy donors. Vbeta (60) and Jbeta (13) primers were used in the PCR. TCRdb's copy holds only in-frame clones and misses some; the assay was immunoSEQ multiplex PCR. The repertoire consists of about 110,000 clones, with 80% to 85% occurring once and the leading ten covering just under 3%. The sample was PBMCs. Receptors originate from an older woman in good health and CMV-seropositive.

The rearrangement uses TRBV27 and TRBJ1-2, with D perhaps TRBD1 (6 bases). Trimming left V 6 bases short and J 4 bases short, with 12 bases between. This CDR3 is built from 13 residues. The germline gives CDR1 MNHEY, CDR2 SMNVEV (reference sequence). The CDR3 DNA sequence: TGTGCCAGCAGACAGGGCAGTACCTATGGCTACACCTTC. Encoded protein: CASRQGSTYGYTF.

The chain is built from TRBV6-5 and TRBJ2-3; D may be TRBD2 (5 bases). The V and J ends lost 3 bases and 4 bases respectively, with 11 bases between them. The CDR3 is made up of 14 amino acids. Germline-derived CDR1 and CDR2 are MNHEY and SVGAGI. CDR3 sequence reads: CASSYAGKADTQYF. The CDR3 bases are TGTGCCAGCAGTTATGCCGGGAAAGCAGATACGCAGTATTTT.

This rearrangement joins TRBV29-1 to TRBJ2-5; 8 bases match TRBD1. The CDR3 extends over 12 amino acids. The junction had 8 bases not matched to a gene; V was cut back by 6 bases and J by 8 bases. Germline assignment: CDR1 SQVTM and CDR2 ANQGSEA. The CDR3 region has the DNA TGCAGCGTATCAGGGGGCGAGGTAACCCAGTACTTC. Protein: CSVSGGEVTQYF.

V is TRBV9 and J is TRBJ2-7, with 9 bases lining up with TRBD2. The CDR3 runs 16 residues. CDR1 and CDR2 (germline): SGDLS, YYNGEE. With V trimmed by 0 bases and J by 7 bases, 11 bases remained unmatched. CDR3 sequence reads: CASSVGLAGGPVEQYF. The CDR3 nucleotides read TGTGCCAGCAGCGTAGGTTTGGCGGGAGGGCCGGTAGAGCAGTACTTC.

The V and J genes are TRBV15 and TRBJ2-7, with 7 bases fitting TRBD2. This CDR3 region has 16 residues. V lost 0 bases, J lost 4 bases, and 9 bases stayed unmatched. The germline gives CDR1 LNHNV, CDR2 YYDKDF (reference sequence). CDR3 protein: CATSRDLYGGRYEQYF. The DNA of the CDR3 is TGTGCCACCAGCAGAGATCTCTATGGCGGGAGATACGAGCAGTACTTC. Based on the CDR3 plus reference TRBV15 and TRBJ2-7, the full variable domain is DAMVIQNPRYQVTQFGKPVTLSCSQTLNHNVMYWYQQKSSQAPKLLFHYYDKDFNNEADTPDNFQSRRPNTSFCFLDIRSPGLGDTAMYLCATSRDLYGGRYEQYFGPGTRLTVT.

The gene calls are TRBV28 and TRBJ1-5; tentatively, D is TRBD1 (6 bases). Looked up from germline, CDR1 is MDHEN and CDR2 is SYDVKM. V lost 11 bases and J lost 5, with 16 bases in between. The length of the CDR3 is 13 residues. The CDR3: CALSRGIHQPQHF. In DNA, the CDR3 is TGTGCCCTATCGAGGGGGATACATCAGCCCCAGCATTTT. Full variable domain (remainder filled in from reference TRBV28 and TRBJ1-5): DVKVTQSSRYLVKRTGEKVFLECVQDMDHENMFWYRQDPGLGLRLIYFSYDVKMKEKGDIPEGYSVSREKKERFSLILESASTNQTSMYLCALSRGIHQPQHFGDGTRLSIL.

The rearrangement joins TRBV12-5 to TRBJ2-7; 7 nucleotides align to TRBD1. Per germline, CDR1 LGHNT and CDR2 FRNRAP. There are 15 residues in the CDR3. V lost 2 bases to trimming and J lost 3 bases; unmatched junction nucleotides: 7. This CDR3 is CASGLTQGSVYEQYF. In DNA form, the CDR3 reads TGTGCTAGTGGTTTGACACAGGGGTCAGTCTACGAGCAGTACTTC.

This clone showed up just a few times. The genes are TRBV5-8 and TRBJ2-3; 11 bases line up with TRBD2. The V segment lost 0 bases and the J segment 4 bases; nucleotides outside the gene matches: 7. CDR3 length equals 17 residues. Germline V CDR1 and CDR2: SGHTS, YDEGEE. The CDR3 spells CASSLAVTSGSSDTQYF. The CDR3 nucleotides are TGTGCCAGCAGCTTGGCGGTCACTAGCGGGAGCTCAGATACGCAGTATTTT.

Only one count was recorded for this clone. The chain combines TRBV7-3 with TRBJ2-3, with D perhaps TRBD2 (6 bases). The CDR3 spans 15 residues. V was trimmed by 1 base and J by 4 bases, leaving 12 bases between them. Germline CDR1 SGHTA, CDR2 FQGTGA. CDR3 DNA: TGTGCCAGCAGCTTAAGGGACTCGGGGGCAGATACGCAGTATTTT. Protein sequence: CASSLRDSGADTQYF.

This clone was counted only a few times. The chain couples TRBV19 to TRBJ1-5; tentative D call: TRBD1 (5 bases). With 10 bases removed from V and 1 base from J, the gap between germline ends came to 17 bases. The CDR3 is made up of 15 amino acids. Per germline, CDR1 LNHDA and CDR2 SQIVND (reference sequence). The CDR3 sequence: CATRNRGNSNQPQHF. CDR3 nucleotide sequence: TGTGCCACTCGAAATAGGGGCAACAGCAATCAGCCCCAGCATTTT.

V usage is TRBV28 and J usage is TRBJ1-3; perhaps TRBD1 as D (5 bases). CDR3 length: 14 amino acids. Germline CDR1 MDHEN, CDR2 SYDVKM. Deletions cut 8 bases from V and 1 base from J, with 12 bases between. CDR3 in DNA: TGTGCCAGCGGCGTTGGGACTTCTGGAAACACCATATATTTT. It yields the protein CASGVGTSGNTIYF.

As for this clone: Additional DNA sequences in this sample encode the identical CDR3. The CDR3 loop is CASRPTGFAGELFF. The CDR3 DNA is TGTGCCAGCAGACCAACAGGGTTCGCCGGGGAGCTGTTTTTT. The chain joins TRBV28 to TRBJ2-2, with TRBD1 as a possible D gene (6 bases). This CDR3 has 14 amino acids. CDR1 is MDHEN, CDR2 SYDVKM, per germline. V shed 6 bases and J shed 6 bases, with 14 bases lying between them.

The chain joins TRBV10-3 to TRBJ2-1; D is perhaps TRBD2 (5 bases). The CDR3 length is 13 residues. Trimming pared 6 bases from V and 8 bases from J, leaving 14 bases between. Germline assignment: CDR1 ENHRY and CDR2 SYGVKD. The CDR3 sequence: CAIRKLVTHEQFF. CDR3 in DNA: TGTGCCATCAGAAAACTAGTCACCCATGAGCAGTTCTTC.

This clone was seen a few times. The rearrangement links TRBV19 to TRBJ2-5, with 9 nucleotides matching TRBD2. The length of the CDR3 is 17 residues. The junction had 12 bases not matched to a gene; V was cut back by 3 bases and J by 4 bases. Germline values: CDR1 LNHDA, CDR2 SQIVND (reference sequence). CDR3 nucleotides: TGTGCCAGTAGTATCGGTACAGCGGGAGGAATAGGAGAGACCCAGTACTTC. It is translated as CASSIGTAGGIGETQYF.

This chain joins TRBV27 and TRBJ2-3; tentatively, D is TRBD2 (6 bases). The CDR3 sequence is 15 residues long. Germline V lookup: CDR1 MNHEY, CDR2 SMNVEV (reference sequence). Trimming cost V 7 bases and J 2 bases, with 16 bases left between them. CDR3 nucleotides: TGTGCCAGCACCGGGATAGGGGAGGACACAGATACGCAGTATTTT. This sequence encodes CASTGIGEDTDTQYF.

J is TRBJ1-3 and V is TRBV9; D uncertain. V lost 3 bases and J 0 bases, leaving 7 bases between the germline ends. Looked up from germline, CDR1 is SGDLS and CDR2 is YYNGEE. This CDR3 spans 14 amino acids. CDR3 DNA sequence: TGTGCCAGCAGCGGTACAGCCTCTGGAAACACCATATATTTT. Its protein is CASSGTASGNTIYF.

This chain connects TRBV10-2 to TRBJ2-2; TRBD2 aligns across 11 bases. Unmatched junction bases numbered 21, after V lost 7 bases and J lost 5 bases. CDR3 size: 20 residues. The germline V gene has CDR1 WSHSY and CDR2 SAAADI. CDR3 nucleotide sequence: TGCGCCAGCACCTCCTTCTTTTGGGTTAGCGGGAGGGATCGGACCGGGGAGCTGTTTTTT. Encoded protein: CASTSFFWVSGRDRTGELFF.

The gene calls are TRBV7-3 and TRBJ2-1, with a possible D match to TRBD2 (6 bases). The CDR3 extends over 15 amino acids. The germline V gene encodes CDR1 SGHTA and CDR2 FQGTGA. V gave up 1 base and J gave up 6 bases, with 13 bases separating them. The CDR3 loop reads CASSLIGRERNEQFF. CDR3 bases: TGTGCCAGCAGCTTAATTGGCCGGGAGCGCAATGAGCAGTTCTTC.

V is TRBV7-8 and J is TRBJ2-3, with 9 bases that match TRBD2. Germline loops: CDR1 SGHVS, CDR2 FQNEAQ. This CDR3 comprises 15 residues. V was clipped by 7 bases and J by 6 bases; unmatched bases: 11. The chain's CDR3 is CASKYLGGRVDTQYF. Here the CDR3 DNA reads TGTGCCAGCAAGTATTTAGGCGGGAGGGTGGATACGCAGTATTTT.

The chain is built from TRBV19 and TRBJ2-1; tentatively, D is TRBD2 (5 bases). V was cut by 3 bases and J by 1 base, with 22 bases left in between. This CDR3 comprises 19 residues. Germline-derived CDR1 and CDR2 are LNHDA and SQIVND (reference sequence). CDR3 DNA sequence: TGTGCCAGTAGTATCCGTTACCCAAGGGCTAGCCGATCCTACAATGAGCAGTTCTTC. Its translation is CASSIRYPRASRSYNEQFF. The whole variable domain, remainder taken from reference TRBV19 and TRBJ2-1, is DGGITQSPKYLFRKEGQNVTLSCEQNLNHDAMYWYRQDPGQGLRLIYYSQIVNDFQKGDIAEGYSVSREKKESFPLTVTSAQKNPTAFYLCASSIRYPRASRSYNEQFFGPGTRLTVL.

The rearrangement links TRBV6-4 to TRBJ1-1; weak D call: TRBD1 (6 bases). Trimming pared 6 bases from V and 0 bases from J, leaving 11 bases between. The CDR3 is made up of 14 amino acids. Germline loops: CDR1 MRHNA, CDR2 SNTAGT. The CDR3 DNA sequence: TGTGCCAGCAGGAGACAGGCGTTGAACACTGAAGCTTTCTTT. Translated, it gives CASRRQALNTEAFF.

This clone was counted a few times. The rearrangement joins TRBV2 to TRBJ2-1; 11 nucleotides match TRBD2. The CDR3 length is 12 residues. V lost 8 bases and J lost 9; bases outside the gene matches: 3. CDR1 is SNHLY, CDR2 FYNNEI, per germline. The CDR3 bases are TGTGCCAGCCAGACTAGCGGGGTTGAGCAGTTCTTC. It translates to CASQTSGVEQFF.

This clone was detected only a few times. This chain joins TRBV2 and TRBJ2-1; tentatively, D is TRBD2 (5 bases). Between the trimmed V and J ends, which lost 2 bases and 7 bases, there was a span of 15 bases. This CDR3 region has 15 residues. Germline CDR1 reads SNHLY; CDR2 reads FYNNEI. The CDR3 region has the DNA TGTGCCAGCAGTGAATTCCGTGGGAGTGGGAATGAGCAGTTCTTC. Amino acids: CASSEFRGSGNEQFF.

The V and J genes are TRBV19 and TRBJ1-3, with a tentative D call TRBD1 (5 bases). Trimming took off 10 bases at V and 7 bases at J, with 20 bases between the two ends. The CDR3 extends over 14 amino acids. Germline CDR1 LNHDA, CDR2 SQIVND (reference sequence). The CDR3 spells CATRAASRLNTIYF. As DNA, the CDR3 is TGTGCCACCAGGGCGGCGTCTAGGCTGAACACCATATATTTT.

This chain connects TRBV2 to TRBJ1-5; 7 nucleotides agree with TRBD1. This CDR3 region has 14 residues. V was pared by 9 bases and J by 0 bases, with 5 bases of the junction left unmatched. Germline V gene lookup returns CDR1 SNHLY and CDR2 FYNNEI. As DNA, the CDR3 is TGTGCCAGTGGCCGGGACAGTAGCAATCAGCCCCAGCATTTT. Translated: CASGRDSSNQPQHF.

The chain joins TRBV19 to TRBJ1-2, with D uncertain. Germline CDR1 LNHDA, CDR2 SQIVND (reference sequence). V dropped 4 bases and J dropped 0 bases, with 12 bases sitting between them. The CDR3 spans 15 residues. CDR3 DNA sequence: TGTGCCAGTAGTAAAGCGGGGTATACTAACTATGGCTACACCTTC. It codes for CASSKAGYTNYGYTF.

V gene TRBV7-9 combines with J gene TRBJ1-2, with 8 bases that match TRBD1. The CDR3 covers 15 residues. The germline V gene has CDR1 SEHNR and CDR2 FQNEAQ (reference sequence). V lost 5 bases, J lost 2 bases, and 7 bases stayed unmatched. The CDR3 DNA reads as TGTGCCAGCAGCACACCGGGACAGGAGAACTATGGCTACACCTTC. This gives the protein CASSTPGQENYGYTF.

V usage is TRBV7-3 and J usage is TRBJ2-1, with D maybe TRBD2 (5 bases). The CDR3 extends over 14 amino acids. Trimming left V 5 bases short and J 8 bases short, with 16 bases between. Germline assignment: CDR1 SGHTA and CDR2 FQGTGA. The CDR3 here is CASSPTGIGDEQFF. In DNA form, the CDR3 reads TGTGCCAGCAGCCCGACGGGGATAGGTGATGAGCAGTTCTTC.

V usage is TRBV19 and J usage is TRBJ1-1; 8 bases fit TRBD1. The V gene end was trimmed by 7 bases and the J gene end by 3 bases; junction bases not matched to a gene: 13. The germline CDR1 and CDR2 sequences are LNHDA and SQIVND (reference sequence). The CDR3 loop spans 16 amino acids. CDR3 bases: TGTGCCAGTACCGTATCAGGGGGCACCACCGACACTGAAGCTTTCTTT. Translation gives CASTVSGGTTDTEAFF.